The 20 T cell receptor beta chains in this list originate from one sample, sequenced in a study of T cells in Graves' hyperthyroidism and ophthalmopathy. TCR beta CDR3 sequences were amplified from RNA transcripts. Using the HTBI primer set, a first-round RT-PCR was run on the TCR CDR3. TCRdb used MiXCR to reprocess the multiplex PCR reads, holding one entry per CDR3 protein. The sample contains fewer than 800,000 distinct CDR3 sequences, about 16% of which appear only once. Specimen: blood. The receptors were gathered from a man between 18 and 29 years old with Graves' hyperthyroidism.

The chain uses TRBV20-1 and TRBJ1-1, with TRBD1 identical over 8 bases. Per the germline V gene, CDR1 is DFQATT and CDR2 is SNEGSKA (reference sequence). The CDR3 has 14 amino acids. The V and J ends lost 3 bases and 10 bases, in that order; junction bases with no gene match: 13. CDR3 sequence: CSARGPSGGLGAFF. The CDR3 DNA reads TGCAGTGCTAGGGGCCCATCAGGGGGCTTAGGAGCTTTCTTT.

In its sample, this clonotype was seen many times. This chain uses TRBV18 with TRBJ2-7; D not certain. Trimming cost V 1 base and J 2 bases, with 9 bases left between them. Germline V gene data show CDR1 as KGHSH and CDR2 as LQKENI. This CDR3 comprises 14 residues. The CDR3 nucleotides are TGTGCCAGCTCACCACGCCCAGACACCTACGAGCAGTACTTC. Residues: CASSPRPDTYEQYF.

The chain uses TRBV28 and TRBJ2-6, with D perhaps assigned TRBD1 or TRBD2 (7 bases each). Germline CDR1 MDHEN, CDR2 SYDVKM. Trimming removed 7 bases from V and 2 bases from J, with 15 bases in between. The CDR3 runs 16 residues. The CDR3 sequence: CASTQGGVAGANVLTF. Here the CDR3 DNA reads TGTGCCAGCACCCAGGGGGGGGTAGCTGGGGCCAACGTCCTGACTTTC. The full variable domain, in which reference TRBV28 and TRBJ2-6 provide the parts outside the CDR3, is DVKVTQSSRYLVKRTGEKVFLECVQDMDHENMFWYRQDPGLGLRLIYFSYDVKMKEKGDIPEGYSVSREKKERFSLILESASTNQTSMYLCASTQGGVAGANVLTFGAGSRLTVL.

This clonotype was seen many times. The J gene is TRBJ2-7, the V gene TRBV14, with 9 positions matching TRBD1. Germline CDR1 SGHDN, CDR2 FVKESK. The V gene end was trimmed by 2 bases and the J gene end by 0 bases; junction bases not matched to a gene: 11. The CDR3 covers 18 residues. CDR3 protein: CASSQRPGQGPFSYEQYF. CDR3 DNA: TGTGCCAGCAGCCAACGACCGGGACAGGGCCCCTTCTCCTACGAGCAGTACTTC.

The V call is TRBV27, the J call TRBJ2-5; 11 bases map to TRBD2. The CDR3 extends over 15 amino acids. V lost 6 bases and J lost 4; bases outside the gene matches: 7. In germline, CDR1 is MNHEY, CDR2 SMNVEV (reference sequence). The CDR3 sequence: CASRIAGGPPETQYF. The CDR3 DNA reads TGTGCCAGCAGAATAGCGGGAGGGCCCCCAGAGACCCAGTACTTC.

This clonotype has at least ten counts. The CDR3 nucleotides are TGTGCCAGCACAACAGCCGAGCATGAAGCTTTCTTT. Its protein is CASTTAEHEAFF. V gene TRBV2 combines with J gene TRBJ1-1, with D uncertain. Germline assignment: CDR1 SNHLY and CDR2 FYNNEI. Trimming left V 7 bases short and J 7 bases short, with 13 bases between. This CDR3 is built from 12 residues. Filled out from reference TRBV2 and TRBJ1-1, the complete variable domain reads EPEVTQTPSHQVTQMGQEVILRCVPISNHLYFYWYRQILGQKVEFLVSFYNNEISEKSEIFDDQFSVERPDGSNFTLKIRSTKLEDSAMYFCASTTAEHEAFFGQGTRLTVV.

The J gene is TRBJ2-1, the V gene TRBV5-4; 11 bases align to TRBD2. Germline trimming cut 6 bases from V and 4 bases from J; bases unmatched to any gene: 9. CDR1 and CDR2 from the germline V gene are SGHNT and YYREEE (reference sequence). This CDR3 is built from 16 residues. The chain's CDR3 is CASNQDGTSGYNEQFF. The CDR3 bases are TGTGCCAGCAATCAAGATGGGACTAGCGGATACAATGAGCAGTTCTTC.

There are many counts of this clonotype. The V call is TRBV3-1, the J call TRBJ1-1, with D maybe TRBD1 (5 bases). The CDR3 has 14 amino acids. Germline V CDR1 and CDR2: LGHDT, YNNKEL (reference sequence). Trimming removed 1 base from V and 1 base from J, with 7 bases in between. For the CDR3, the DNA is TGTGCCAGCAGCCAAGCGGGGACGAACACTGAAGCTTTCTTT. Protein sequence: CASSQAGTNTEAFF.

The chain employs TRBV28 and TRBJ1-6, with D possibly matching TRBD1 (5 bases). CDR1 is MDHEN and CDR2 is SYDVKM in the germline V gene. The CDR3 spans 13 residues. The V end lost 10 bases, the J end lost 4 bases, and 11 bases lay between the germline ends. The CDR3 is CATKGDYNSPLHF. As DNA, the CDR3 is TGTGCCACCAAAGGGGATTATAATTCACCCCTCCACTTT.

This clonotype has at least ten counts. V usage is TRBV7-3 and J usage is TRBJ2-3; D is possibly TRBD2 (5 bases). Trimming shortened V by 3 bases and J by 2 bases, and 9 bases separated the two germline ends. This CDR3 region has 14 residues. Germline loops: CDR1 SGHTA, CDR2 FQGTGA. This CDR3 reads CASSFLASTDTQYF. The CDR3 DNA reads TGTGCCAGCAGCTTCCTAGCATCCACAGATACGCAGTATTTT.

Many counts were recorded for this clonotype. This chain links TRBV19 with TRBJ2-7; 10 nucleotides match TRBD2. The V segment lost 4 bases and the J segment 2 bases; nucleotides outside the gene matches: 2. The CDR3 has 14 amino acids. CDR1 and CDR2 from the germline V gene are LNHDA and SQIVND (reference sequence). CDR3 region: CASSTLAGAYEQYF. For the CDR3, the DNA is TGTGCCAGTAGTACTCTAGCGGGAGCCTACGAGCAGTACTTC.

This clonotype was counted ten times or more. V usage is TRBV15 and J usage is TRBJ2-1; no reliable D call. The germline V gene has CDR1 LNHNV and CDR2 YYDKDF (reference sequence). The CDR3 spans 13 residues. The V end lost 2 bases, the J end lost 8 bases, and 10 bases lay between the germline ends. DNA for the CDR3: TGTGCCACCAGCAGAAATAGATACGATGAGCAGTTCTTC. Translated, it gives CATSRNRYDEQFF.

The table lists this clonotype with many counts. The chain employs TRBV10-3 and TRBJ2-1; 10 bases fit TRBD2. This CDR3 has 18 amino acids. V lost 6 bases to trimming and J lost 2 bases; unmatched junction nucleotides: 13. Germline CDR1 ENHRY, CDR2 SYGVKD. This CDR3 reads CAIRRWASGSLTYNEQFF. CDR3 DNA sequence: TGTGCCATCAGAAGGTGGGCTAGCGGGAGTCTCACCTACAATGAGCAGTTCTTC.

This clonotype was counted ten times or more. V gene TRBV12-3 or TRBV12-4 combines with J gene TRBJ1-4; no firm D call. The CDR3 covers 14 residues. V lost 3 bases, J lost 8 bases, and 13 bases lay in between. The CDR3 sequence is CASSFEEWEEKLFF. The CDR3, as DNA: TGTGCCAGCAGTTTCGAGGAGTGGGAGGAAAAACTGTTTTTT.

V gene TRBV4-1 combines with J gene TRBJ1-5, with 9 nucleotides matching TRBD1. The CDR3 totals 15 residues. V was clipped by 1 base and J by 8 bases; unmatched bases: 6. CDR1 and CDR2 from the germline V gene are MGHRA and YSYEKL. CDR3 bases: TGCGCCAGCAGCCAAGGTGGACAGGGGCGGGAGCCCCAGCATTTT. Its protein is CASSQGGQGREPQHF.

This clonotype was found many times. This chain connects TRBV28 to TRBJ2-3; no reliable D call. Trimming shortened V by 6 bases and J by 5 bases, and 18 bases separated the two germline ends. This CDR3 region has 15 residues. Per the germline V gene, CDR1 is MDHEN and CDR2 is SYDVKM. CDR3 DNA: TGTGCCAGCAGCCCTCAGAGGCCCGTCTTAGATACGCAGTATTTT. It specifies CASSPQRPVLDTQYF.

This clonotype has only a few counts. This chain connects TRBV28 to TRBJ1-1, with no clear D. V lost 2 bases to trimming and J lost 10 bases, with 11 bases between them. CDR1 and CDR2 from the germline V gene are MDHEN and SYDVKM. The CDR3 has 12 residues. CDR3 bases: TGTGCCAGCAGTTTAATGGAATTGGGAGCTTTCTTT. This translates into CASSLMELGAFF. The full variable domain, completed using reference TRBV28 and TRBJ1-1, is DVKVTQSSRYLVKRTGEKVFLECVQDMDHENMFWYRQDPGLGLRLIYFSYDVKMKEKGDIPEGYSVSREKKERFSLILESASTNQTSMYLCASSLMELGAFFGQGTRLTVV.

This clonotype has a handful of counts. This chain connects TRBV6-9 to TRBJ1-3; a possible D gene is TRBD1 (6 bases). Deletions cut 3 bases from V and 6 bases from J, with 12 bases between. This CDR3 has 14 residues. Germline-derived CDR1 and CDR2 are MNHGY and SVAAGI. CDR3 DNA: TGTGCCAGCAGTTACCCAGGGGAGTTAAACACCATATATTTT. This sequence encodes CASSYPGELNTIYF.

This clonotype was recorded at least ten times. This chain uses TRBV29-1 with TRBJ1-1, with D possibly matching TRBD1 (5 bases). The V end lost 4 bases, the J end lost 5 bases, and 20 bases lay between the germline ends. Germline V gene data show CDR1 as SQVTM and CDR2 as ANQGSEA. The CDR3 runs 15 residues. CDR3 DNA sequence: TGCAGCGTTGTCACGGTGGGGGTGCAAATTACTGAAGCTTTCTTT. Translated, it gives CSVVTVGVQITEAFF.

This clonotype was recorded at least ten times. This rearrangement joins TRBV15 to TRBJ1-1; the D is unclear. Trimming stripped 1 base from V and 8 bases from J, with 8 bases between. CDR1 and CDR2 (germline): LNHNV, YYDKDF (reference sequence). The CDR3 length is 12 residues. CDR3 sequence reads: CATSRGWREAFF. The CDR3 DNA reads TGTGCCACCAGCAGAGGGTGGAGAGAAGCTTTCTTT. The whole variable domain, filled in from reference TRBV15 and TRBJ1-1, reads DAMVIQNPRYQVTQFGKPVTLSCSQTLNHNVMYWYQQKSSQAPKLLFHYYDKDFNNEADTPDNFQSRRPNTSFCFLDIRSPGLGDTAMYLCATSRGWREAFFGQGTRLTVV.